This T cell receptor (beta chain) originates from a study of blood T cells in healthy people across ages. General observations from the study: Expanded clonotype changes were possibly confounded by unknown donor CMV status. Older individuals had lower TCR beta diversity per million T cells (the decline was roughly linear).

Points on this clonotype: Its antigen is as yet unknown.

The CDR3 sequence is 15 residues long. Looked up from germline, CDR1 is MGHRA and CDR2 is YSYEKL. V lost 0 bases and J 4 bases, leaving 10 bases between the germline ends. Using a J-beta primer mix together with a sample-barcoded 5' primer, a second PCR was run for about 6 to 11 cycles. TCRdb reanalysed the 5' RACE reads using MiXCR and keeps one entry per CDR3 protein. The table lists 850,000 to 1,000,000 distinct CDR3 sequences, around 48% of them singletons. The sequencing sample was made of blood. The V gene is TRBV4-1, the J gene TRBJ1-5, with a possible D match to TRBD1 (6 bases). The receptor was isolated from a man aged 30-40 years in good health. The DNA for the CDR3 is TGCGCCAGCAGCCAAGATCCAGGGGTGAATCAGCCCCAGCATTTT. Its translation is CASSQDPGVNQPQHF.